Following are 29 T cell receptor beta chains from one sample sequenced in a study of T cells after yellow fever vaccination. TCRdb re-called the 5' RACE reads through MiXCR, storing one row per CDR3 protein. The sample consists of 340,000 or so distinct CDR3 sequences, around 12% of them appearing once. Specimen: CD4+ T cells sorted from PBMCs, collected 15 days after the yellow fever booster vaccination. The receptor source for this set is a man aged 18 to 29 who received the YFV17D yellow fever vaccine.

The chain uses TRBV6-2 or TRBV6-3 and TRBJ1-6; TRBD1 is a possible D gene (6 bases). Germline V gives CDR1 MNHEY, CDR2 SVGEGT. Trimming took 6 bases from V and 8 from J, leaving 11 bases between them. There are 13 residues in the CDR3. Written as DNA, the CDR3 is TGTGCCAGCAGGGATTACAGGGATTCACCCCTCCACTTT. This sequence encodes CASRDYRDSPLHF.

J is TRBJ2-5 and V is TRBV20-1; TRBD2 aligns across 8 bases. Germline-derived CDR1 and CDR2 are DFQATT and SNEGSKA (reference sequence). This CDR3 has 13 amino acids. The CDR3 sequence: CSAGSGIQETQYF. The CDR3 nucleotides are TGCAGCGCGGGTAGCGGGATCCAAGAGACCCAGTACTTC.

This clonotype has more than one count but fewer than ten. The V and J genes are TRBV6-5 and TRBJ1-1; possibly TRBD1 for D (6 bases). Germline CDR1 MNHEY, CDR2 SVGAGI. Trimming pared 2 bases from V and 3 bases from J, leaving 13 bases between. The CDR3 runs 15 residues. DNA of the CDR3: TGTGCCAGCAGTTACACTCTGGACAGCTACACTGAAGCTTTCTTT. Translation gives CASSYTLDSYTEAFF.

V usage is TRBV20-1 and J usage is TRBJ2-4; possible D gene TRBD1, 6 bases. Germline assignment: CDR1 DFQATT and CDR2 SNEGSKA (reference sequence). CDR3 length: 14 amino acids. With 2 bases removed from V and 2 bases from J, the gap between germline ends came to 10 bases. The CDR3 protein is CSARNRVSKNIQYF. For the CDR3, the DNA is TGCAGTGCTAGAAACAGGGTGTCCAAAAACATTCAGTACTTC.

This clonotype was recorded a few times. The CDR3 nucleotides read TGTGCCAGCAGGCTCGGACAAGAGTACAATGAGCAGTTCTTC. This translates into CASRLGQEYNEQFF. This chain connects TRBV25-1 to TRBJ2-1; possible D gene TRBD1, 5 bases. V shed 6 bases and J shed 4 bases, with 13 bases lying between them. The V gene's germline CDR1 is MGHDK and CDR2 SYGVNS. There are 14 residues in the CDR3. The complete variable domain, with remaining parts taken from reference TRBV25-1 and TRBJ2-1, reads EADIYQTPRYLVIGTGKKITLECSQTMGHDKMYWYQQDPGMELHLIHYSYGVNSTEKGDLSSESTVSRIRTEHFPLTLESARPSHTSQYLCASRLGQEYNEQFFGPGTRLTVL.

The chain carries TRBV25-1 and TRBJ2-6, with D unclear. The CDR3 totals 13 residues. Germline loops: CDR1 MGHDK, CDR2 SYGVNS. V gave up 4 bases and J gave up 2 bases, with 3 bases separating them. This CDR3 is CASSVTGANVLTF. The CDR3 nucleotides are TGTGCCAGCAGTGTAACTGGGGCCAACGTCCTGACTTTC.

This clonotype was seen only a few times. The chain couples TRBV2 to TRBJ1-6; D remains unclear. Trimming pared 6 bases from V and 9 bases from J, leaving 3 bases between. Germline V gene data show CDR1 as SNHLY and CDR2 as FYNNEI. This CDR3 contains 10 residues. The CDR3 region has the DNA TGTGCCAGCAGGCCTTCACCCCTCCACTTT. Protein: CASRPSPLHF.

The chain recombines TRBV18 with TRBJ2-1; 8 bases fit TRBD2. The germline V gene encodes CDR1 KGHSH and CDR2 LQKENI. The CDR3 has 15 amino acids. After removal of 3 bases from V and 4 bases from J, the junction contained 5 bases not matched to a gene. CDR3 nucleotides: TGTGCCAGCTCACCCAGAAGCGGGGGATACAATGAGCAGTTCTTC. Amino acid sequence: CASSPRSGGYNEQFF.

In this sample, this clonotype turned up a few times. This sequence joins TRBV10-3 and TRBJ1-1, with D unresolved. V was trimmed by 3 bases and J by 7 bases, leaving 15 bases between them. The CDR3 has 14 residues. CDR1 ENHRY and CDR2 SYGVKD come from the germline V gene. The CDR3, as DNA: TGTGCCATCAGTGACCGCGATCCGGAGGGTGAAGCTTTCTTT. Translated, it gives CAISDRDPEGEAFF.

The chain combines TRBV3-1 with TRBJ2-7; no reliable D call. The V end lost 4 bases, the J end lost 6 bases, and 10 bases lay between the germline ends. The CDR3 has 12 amino acids. Germline V CDR1 and CDR2: LGHDT, YNNKEL (reference sequence). As DNA, the CDR3 is TGTGCCAGCAGCCCGAACCGCCTCGAGCAGTACTTC. Protein sequence: CASSPNRLEQYF.

This clonotype has only a few counts. CDR3 coding DNA: TGTGCCACCAGTGTCGCGTCAGGGGTTGGAAACACCATATATTTT. Translation: CATSVASGVGNTIYF. The chain joins TRBV24-1 to TRBJ1-3, with D possibly matching TRBD1 (6 bases). CDR3 length: 15 amino acids. CDR1 and CDR2 (germline): KGHDR, SFDVKD. Trimming stripped 5 bases from V and 3 bases from J, with 13 bases between.

This chain joins TRBV5-1 and TRBJ1-3; no reliable D call. CDR1 is SGHRS and CDR2 is YFSETQ in the germline V gene. V was shortened by 4 bases and J by 4 bases, with 18 bases between the two germline ends. The CDR3 spans 16 residues. In DNA, the CDR3 is TGCGCCAGCAGCACACGAGGGATCGTGGAGGGAAACACCATATATTTT. Amino acids: CASSTRGIVEGNTIYF.

This clonotype has only a few counts. V is TRBV18 and J is TRBJ2-7; 7 bases are a match to TRBD1. Unmatched junction bases numbered 4, after V lost 3 bases and J lost 5 bases. Germline CDR1 is KGHSH and CDR2 is LQKENI. The CDR3 consists of 13 residues. The CDR3 loop reads CASSPRTGNEQYV. The CDR3 region has the DNA TGTGCCAGCTCACCGCGGACAGGAAACGAGCAGTACGTC.

The V gene is TRBV9, the J gene TRBJ2-2; 8 bases fit TRBD1. V lost 5 bases and J lost 5; bases outside the gene matches: 8. Germline V gene sequence: CDR1 SGDLS, CDR2 YYNGEE. The CDR3 has 15 amino acids. The CDR3 DNA is TGTGCCAGCAGTAGGGACAGGCCAGGGACCGGGGAGCTGTTTTTT. It encodes CASSRDRPGTGELFF. Together with reference TRBV9 and TRBJ2-2, the CDR3 gives the full variable domain: DSGVTQTPKHLITATGQRVTLRCSPRSGDLSVYWYQQSLDQGLQFLIQYYNGEERAKGNILERFSAQQFPDLHSELNLSSLELGDSALYFCASSRDRPGTGELFFGEGSRLTVL.

This chain connects TRBV19 to TRBJ1-2, with D possibly TRBD1 on 6 matching bases. Germline lookup yields CDR1 LNHDA and CDR2 SQIVND (reference sequence). V gave up 6 bases and J gave up 8 bases, with 25 bases separating them. The CDR3 length is 16 residues. CDR3 sequence reads: CASRISHRDTSFGYTF. CDR3 coding DNA: TGTGCCAGTAGGATCTCCCACCGGGACACGTCCTTCGGCTACACCTTC.

The chain combines TRBV6-5 with TRBJ2-3, with TRBD1 matching over 10 bases. Unmatched junction bases numbered 9, after V lost 6 bases and J lost 6 bases. This CDR3 has 15 amino acids. Germline-derived CDR1 and CDR2 are MNHEY and SVGAGI. CDR3 bases: TGTGCCAGCAGGAACCGGGACAGGGGAGAGGATACGCAGTATTTT. Residues: CASRNRDRGEDTQYF.

This clonotype was counted between two and nine times. This chain joins TRBV15 and TRBJ2-1, with 13 nucleotides matching TRBD2. The CDR3 runs 16 residues. The V gene end was trimmed by 3 bases and the J gene end by 6 bases; junction bases not matched to a gene: 5. The germline CDR1 and CDR2 sequences are LNHNV and YYDKDF (reference sequence). The CDR3 loop reads CATSRSRTSGSNEQFF. The CDR3 nucleotides are TGTGCCACCAGCAGGTCAAGGACTAGCGGGAGCAATGAGCAGTTCTTC.

Only a few counts were recorded for this clonotype. The chain has TRBV6-6 and TRBJ2-7; D possibly uses TRBD1 or TRBD2 (5 bases each). Trimming removed 0 bases from V and 0 bases from J, with 12 bases in between. CDR3 size: 16 residues. Germline CDR1 reads MNHNY; CDR2 reads SVGAGI (reference sequence). CDR3 amino acids: CASSYSLGDLSYEQYF. CDR3 coding DNA: TGTGCCAGCAGTTACTCCCTAGGGGACCTCTCCTACGAGCAGTACTTC.

J is TRBJ1-2 and V is TRBV7-2; no clear D. Trimming removed 5 bases at V and 8 bases at J, with 15 bases between. CDR3 length equals 13 residues. Germline V gives CDR1 SGHTA, CDR2 FQGNSA. The CDR3 DNA sequence: TGTGCCAGCAGCCTAGGTCCTGAGAGAGGCTACACCTTC. Translating gives CASSLGPERGYTF.

This clonotype was found many times. This chain joins TRBV18 and TRBJ2-7; either TRBD1 or TRBD2 may supply D (5 bases each). V lost 3 bases and J 5 bases, leaving 14 bases between the germline ends. The CDR3 has 14 amino acids. Germline values: CDR1 KGHSH, CDR2 LQKENI. The CDR3 here is CASSPGTAENEQYF. For the CDR3, the DNA is TGTGCCAGCTCACCTGGGACCGCGGAAAACGAGCAGTACTTC.

This clonotype has just a few counts. In DNA, the CDR3 is TGCGCCAGCTGCCTACTTAGCCCGAGGGATACGCAGTATTTT. Translation gives CASCLLSPRDTQYF. V usage is TRBV5-1 and J usage is TRBJ2-3; D gene unclear. The CDR3 is made up of 14 amino acids. Germline CDR1 reads SGHRS; CDR2 reads YFSETQ. The ends were cut back, 7 bases at V and 6 bases at J, with 18 bases in the middle. The full variable domain, rest sourced from reference TRBV5-1 and TRBJ2-3, is KAGVTQTPRYLIKTRGQQVTLSCSPISGHRSVSWYQQTPGQGLQFLFEYFSETQRNKGNFPGRFSGRQFSNSRSEMNVSTLELGDSALYLCASCLLSPRDTQYFGPGTRLTVL.

This clonotype was recorded a few times. The V call is TRBV11-2, the J call TRBJ1-1, with TRBD1 identical over 7 bases. CDR3 size: 12 residues. Trimming took 3 bases from V and 7 from J; bases not matched to a gene: 2. The germline gives CDR1 SGHAT, CDR2 FQNNGV. This chain's CDR3 is CASSFRDSEAFF. The CDR3, as DNA: TGTGCCAGCAGCTTCCGGGACAGTGAAGCTTTCTTT.

The V call is TRBV6-5, the J call TRBJ2-5, with D possibly being TRBD1 or TRBD2 (6 bases each). Germline CDR1 is MNHEY and CDR2 is SVGAGI. There are 15 residues in the CDR3. With 6 bases removed from V and 2 bases from J, the gap between germline ends came to 16 bases. In DNA form, the CDR3 reads TGTGCCAGCAGGATGGGGGCGGGGAGGCAAGAGACCCAGTACTTC. Its protein is CASRMGAGRQETQYF.

The chain combines TRBV6-5 with TRBJ2-5, with a possible D match to TRBD2 (6 bases). Germline V CDR1 and CDR2: MNHEY, SVGAGI. The V gene lost 2 bases and the J gene lost 5 bases, with 9 bases spanning the gap. This CDR3 is built from 13 residues. This CDR3 reads CASSYGGEETQYF. The CDR3 DNA sequence: TGTGCCAGCAGTTACGGCGGGGAGGAGACCCAGTACTTC.

This clonotype was seen a few times. The chain has TRBV6-5 and TRBJ1-2, with D maybe TRBD1 (6 bases). V lost 6 bases to trimming and J lost 13 bases, with 24 bases between them. The CDR3 covers 14 residues. Germline lookup yields CDR1 MNHEY and CDR2 SVGAGI. The CDR3 is CASSRDISIPPRTF. The CDR3, as DNA: TGTGCCAGCAGCCGGGACATATCTATCCCCCCTCGCACCTTC.

This clonotype was observed many times. V is TRBV15 and J is TRBJ2-5; TRBD2 agrees at 8 bases. CDR3 length equals 15 residues. Per germline, CDR1 LNHNV and CDR2 YYDKDF (reference sequence). The trim removed 5 bases at V and 5 bases at J, leaving 10 bases unmatched. In nucleotides, the CDR3 is TGTGCCACCAGCCAGAGCCGGGGGGGAGGGGAGACCCAGTACTTC. It codes for CATSQSRGGGETQYF.

V is TRBV12-5 and J is TRBJ2-7; no clear D. Trimming shortened V by 1 base and J by 10 bases, and 2 bases separated the two germline ends. The germline V gene encodes CDR1 LGHNT and CDR2 FRNRAP. CDR3 length equals 9 residues. This chain's CDR3 is CASGLDQYF. Here the CDR3 DNA reads TGTGCTAGTGGTTTGGACCAGTACTTC. The variable domain in full, completed from reference TRBV12-5 and TRBJ2-7, reads DARVTQTPRHKVTEMGQEVTMRCQPILGHNTVFWYRQTMMQGLELLAYFRNRAPLDDSGMPKDRFSAEMPDATLATLKIQPSEPRDSAVYFCASGLDQYFGPGTRLTVT.

The rearrangement joins TRBV7-2 to TRBJ2-7, with TRBD2 matching over 7 bases. V dropped 2 bases and J dropped 2; count of bases not matched to a gene: 6. Germline V gives CDR1 SGHTA, CDR2 FQGNSA. The CDR3 is made up of 15 amino acids. In DNA form, the CDR3 reads TGTGCCAGCAGCTTATACGCTAGCGGTACCTACGAGCAGTACGTC. This translates into CASSLYASGTYEQYV.

This clonotype has a handful of counts. The chain uses TRBV20-1 and TRBJ1-1; D possibly corresponds to TRBD1 (5 bases). The germline V and J ends were trimmed by 6 bases and 2 bases, with 16 bases remaining between them. Per germline, CDR1 DFQATT and CDR2 SNEGSKA (reference sequence). The CDR3 runs 14 residues. The CDR3 bases are TGCAGTGCCCTCGGCGGGACCACAAACACTGAAGCTTTCTTT. Residues: CSALGGTTNTEAFF.